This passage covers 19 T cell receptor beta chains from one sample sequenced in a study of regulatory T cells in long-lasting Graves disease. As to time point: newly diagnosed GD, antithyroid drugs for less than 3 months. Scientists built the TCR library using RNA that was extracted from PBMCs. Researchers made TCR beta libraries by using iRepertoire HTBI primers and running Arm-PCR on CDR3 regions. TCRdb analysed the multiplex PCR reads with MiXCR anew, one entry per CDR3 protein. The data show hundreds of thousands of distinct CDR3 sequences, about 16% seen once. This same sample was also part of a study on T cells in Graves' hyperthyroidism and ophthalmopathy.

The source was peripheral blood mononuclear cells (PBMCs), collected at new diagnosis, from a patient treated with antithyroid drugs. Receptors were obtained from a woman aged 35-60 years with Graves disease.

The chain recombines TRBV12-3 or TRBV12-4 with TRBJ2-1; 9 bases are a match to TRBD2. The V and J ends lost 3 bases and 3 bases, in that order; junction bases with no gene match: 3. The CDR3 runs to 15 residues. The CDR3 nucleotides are TGTGCCAGCAGTTTTGCGACTAGCGGCTACAATGAGCAGTTCTTC. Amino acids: CASSFATSGYNEQFF.

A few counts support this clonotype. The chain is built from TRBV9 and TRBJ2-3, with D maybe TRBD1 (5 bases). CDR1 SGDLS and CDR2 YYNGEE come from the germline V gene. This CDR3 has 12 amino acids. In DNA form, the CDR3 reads TGTGCGAGAAGATCAGGGACAGATACGCAGTATTTT. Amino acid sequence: CARRSGTDTQYF.

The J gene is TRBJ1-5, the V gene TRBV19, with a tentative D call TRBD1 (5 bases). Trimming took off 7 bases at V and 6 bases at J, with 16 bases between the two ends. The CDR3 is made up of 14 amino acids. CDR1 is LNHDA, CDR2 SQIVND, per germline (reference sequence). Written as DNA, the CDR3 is TGTGCCAGTACCAGGGCCCTAAGAGGTCAGCCCCAGCATTTT. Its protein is CASTRALRGQPQHF.

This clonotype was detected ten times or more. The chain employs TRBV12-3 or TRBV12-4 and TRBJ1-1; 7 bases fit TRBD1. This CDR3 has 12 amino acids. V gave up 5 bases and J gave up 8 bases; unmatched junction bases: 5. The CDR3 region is CASSPRDREAFF. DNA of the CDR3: TGTGCCAGCAGTCCCCGGGACAGAGAAGCTTTCTTT.

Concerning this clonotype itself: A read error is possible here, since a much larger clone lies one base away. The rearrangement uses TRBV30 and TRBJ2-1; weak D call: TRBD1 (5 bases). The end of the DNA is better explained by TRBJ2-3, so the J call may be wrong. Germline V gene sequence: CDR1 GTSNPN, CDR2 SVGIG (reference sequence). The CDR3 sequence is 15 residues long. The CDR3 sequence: CAWSFSGSPTDMQYF. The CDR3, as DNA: TGTGCCTGGAGTTTCTCAGGGTCTCCAACAGATATGCAGTATTTT.

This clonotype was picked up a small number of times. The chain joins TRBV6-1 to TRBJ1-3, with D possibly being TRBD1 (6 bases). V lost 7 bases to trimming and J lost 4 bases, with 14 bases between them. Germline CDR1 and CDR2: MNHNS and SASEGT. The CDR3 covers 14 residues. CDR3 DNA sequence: TGTGCCAGCAAGTCAGGGACAACAGGAAACACCATATATTTT. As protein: CASKSGTTGNTIYF.

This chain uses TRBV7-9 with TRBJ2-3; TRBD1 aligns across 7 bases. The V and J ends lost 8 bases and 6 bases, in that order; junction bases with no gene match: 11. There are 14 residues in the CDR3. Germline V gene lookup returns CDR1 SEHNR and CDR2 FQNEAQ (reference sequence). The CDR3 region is CASGETGWRDTQYF. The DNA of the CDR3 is TGTGCCAGCGGGGAGACAGGGTGGCGGGATACGCAGTATTTT.

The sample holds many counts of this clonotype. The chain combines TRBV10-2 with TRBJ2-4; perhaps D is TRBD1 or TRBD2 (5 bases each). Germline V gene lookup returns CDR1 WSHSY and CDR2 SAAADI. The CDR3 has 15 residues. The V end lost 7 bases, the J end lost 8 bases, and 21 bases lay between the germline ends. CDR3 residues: CASIRDGRNKDIQYF. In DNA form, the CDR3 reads TGCGCCAGCATCCGGGACGGTCGAAATAAGGACATTCAGTACTTC.

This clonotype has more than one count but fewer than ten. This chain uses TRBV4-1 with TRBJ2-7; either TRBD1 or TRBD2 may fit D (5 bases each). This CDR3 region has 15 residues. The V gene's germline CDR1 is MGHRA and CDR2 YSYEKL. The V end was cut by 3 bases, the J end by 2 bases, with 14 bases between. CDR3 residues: CASSHPGTLTYEQYF. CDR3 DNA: TGCGCCAGCAGCCACCCCGGGACCCTGACCTACGAGCAGTACTTC.

The CDR3 coding sequence is TGTGCCAGCAGTCAATCAACTAACTATGGCTACACCTTC. Its translation is CASSQSTNYGYTF. The chain is built from TRBV14 and TRBJ1-2; no clear D. V shed 6 bases and J shed 0 bases, with 8 bases lying between them. From germline, CDR1 is SGHDN and CDR2 FVKESK. CDR3 length equals 13 residues.

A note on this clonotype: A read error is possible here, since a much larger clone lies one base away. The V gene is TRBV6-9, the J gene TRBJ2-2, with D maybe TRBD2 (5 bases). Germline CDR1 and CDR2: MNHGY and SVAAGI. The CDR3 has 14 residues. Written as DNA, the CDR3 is TGTGCCAGCGCGGCTGGGTCGAACACCGGGGAGCTGTCTTTT. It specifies CASAAGSNTGELSF.

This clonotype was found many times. The CDR3 coding sequence is TGTGCCAGCAGCTTGGGGAGGACCCAGTACTTC. Its protein product is CASSLGRTQYF. The chain combines TRBV5-6 with TRBJ2-5, with no clear D. The V gene lost 0 bases and the J gene lost 7 bases, with 4 bases spanning the gap. Germline loops: CDR1 SGHDT, CDR2 YYEEEE. This CDR3 has 11 residues.

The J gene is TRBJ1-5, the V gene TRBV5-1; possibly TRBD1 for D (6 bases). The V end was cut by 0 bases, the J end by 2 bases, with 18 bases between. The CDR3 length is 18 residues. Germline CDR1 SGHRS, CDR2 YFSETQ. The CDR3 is CASSLAAGAVFGNQPQHF. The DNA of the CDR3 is TGCGCCAGCAGCTTGGCGGCAGGGGCGGTTTTTGGCAATCAGCCCCAGCATTTT.

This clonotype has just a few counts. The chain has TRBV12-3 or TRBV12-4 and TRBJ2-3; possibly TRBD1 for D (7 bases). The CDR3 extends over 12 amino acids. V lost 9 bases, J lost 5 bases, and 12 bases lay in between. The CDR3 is CASYRGGDTQYF. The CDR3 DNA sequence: TGTGCCAGTTACAGGGGAGGAGATACGCAGTATTTT.

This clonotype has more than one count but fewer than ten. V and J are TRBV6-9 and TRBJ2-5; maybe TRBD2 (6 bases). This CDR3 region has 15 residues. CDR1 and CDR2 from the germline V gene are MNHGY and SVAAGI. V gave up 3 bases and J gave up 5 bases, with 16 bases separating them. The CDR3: CASSYPMGGAETQYF. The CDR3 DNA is TGTGCCAGCAGTTACCCAATGGGGGGTGCGGAGACCCAGTACTTC.

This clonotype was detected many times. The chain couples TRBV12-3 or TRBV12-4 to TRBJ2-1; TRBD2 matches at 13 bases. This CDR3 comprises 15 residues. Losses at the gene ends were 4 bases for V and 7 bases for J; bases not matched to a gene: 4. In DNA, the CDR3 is TGTGCCAGCAGTTCCGGGACTAGCGGGGAGAATGAGCAGTTCTTC. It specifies CASSSGTSGENEQFF.

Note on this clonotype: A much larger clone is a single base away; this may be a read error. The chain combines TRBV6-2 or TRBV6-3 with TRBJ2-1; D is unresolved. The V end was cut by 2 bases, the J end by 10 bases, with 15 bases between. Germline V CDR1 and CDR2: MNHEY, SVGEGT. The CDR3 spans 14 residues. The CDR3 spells CASSYDESSYEQFF. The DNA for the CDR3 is TGTGCCAGCAGTTACGACGAGAGCTCCTACGAGCAGTTCTTC.

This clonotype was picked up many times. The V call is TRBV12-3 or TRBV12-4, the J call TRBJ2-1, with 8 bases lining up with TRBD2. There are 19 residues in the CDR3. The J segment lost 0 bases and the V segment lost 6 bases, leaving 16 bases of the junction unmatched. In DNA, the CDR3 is TGTGCCAGCAGAACCGGGACTAGTGCTACTCCCAGCTCCTACAATGAGCAGTTCTTC. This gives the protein CASRTGTSATPSSYNEQFF.

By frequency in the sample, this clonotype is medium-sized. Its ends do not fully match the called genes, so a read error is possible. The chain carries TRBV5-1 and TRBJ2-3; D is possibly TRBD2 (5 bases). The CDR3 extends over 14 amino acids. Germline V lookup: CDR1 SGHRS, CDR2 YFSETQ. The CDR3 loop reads CASSLEGGTDTQYF. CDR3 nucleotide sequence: TGTGCCAGCAGCTTAGAGGGTGGCACAGATACGCAGTATTTT. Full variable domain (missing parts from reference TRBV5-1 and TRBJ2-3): KAGVTQTPRYLIKTRGQQVTLSCSPISGHRSVSWYQQTPGQGLQFLFEYFSETQRNKGNFPGRFSGRQFSNSRSEMNVSTLELGDSALYLCASSLEGGTDTQYFGPGTRLTVL.